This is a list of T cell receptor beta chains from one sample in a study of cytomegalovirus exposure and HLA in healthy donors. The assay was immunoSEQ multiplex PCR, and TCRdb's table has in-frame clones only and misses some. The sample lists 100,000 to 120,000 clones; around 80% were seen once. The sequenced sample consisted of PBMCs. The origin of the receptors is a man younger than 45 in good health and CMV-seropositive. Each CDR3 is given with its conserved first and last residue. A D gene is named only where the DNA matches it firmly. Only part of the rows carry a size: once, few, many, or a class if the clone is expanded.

CDR3aa: CASSPRSGGNYGYTF
CDR3nt: TGTGCCAGCAGCCCCCGGTCGGGTGGTAACTATGGCTACACCTTC
d_gene: -
j_gene: TRBJ1-2
v_gene: TRBV7-2
abundance: -

CDR3aa: CASSQVRGREQYF
CDR3nt: TGTGCCAGCAGCCAAGTACGGGGAAGGGAGCAGTACTTC
d_gene: -
j_gene: TRBJ2-7
v_gene: TRBV4-2
abundance: -

CDR3aa: CAWSTGQPLAEAFF
CDR3nt: TGTGCCTGGAGCACGGGACAGCCGTTGGCTGAAGCTTTCTTT
d_gene: TRBD1
j_gene: TRBJ1-1
v_gene: TRBV30
abundance: -

CDR3aa: CASNRRGPIESQYF
CDR3nt: TGTGCCAGCAATCGACGTGGGCCGATTGAGAGCCAGTACTTC
d_gene: -
j_gene: TRBJ2-5
v_gene: TRBV6-1
abundance: -

CDR3aa: CASSHFDSGQVYEQYF
CDR3nt: TGTGCCAGCAGCCATTTTGACTCGGGACAGGTCTACGAGCAGTACTTC
d_gene: TRBD1
j_gene: TRBJ2-7
v_gene: TRBV14
abundance: -

CDR3aa: CASRQGGGEKLFF
CDR3nt: TGTGCCAGCCGACAGGGAGGAGGCGAAAAACTGTTTTTT
d_gene: TRBD1
j_gene: TRBJ1-4
v_gene: TRBV28
abundance: -

CDR3aa: CASSPPGSAEQYF
CDR3nt: TGCGCCAGCAGCCCCCCGGGGTCGGCGGAGCAGTACTTC
d_gene: -
j_gene: TRBJ2-7
v_gene: TRBV4-1
abundance: -

CDR3aa: CASSDRRGMGKLFF
CDR3nt: TGTGCCAGCAGTGATCGGCGGGGTATGGGAAAACTGTTTTTT
d_gene: -
j_gene: TRBJ1-4
v_gene: TRBV2
abundance: -

CDR3aa: CASSLGGADTQYF
CDR3nt: TGCGCCAGCAGCTTGGGGGGGGCAGATACGCAGTATTTT
d_gene: -
j_gene: TRBJ2-3
v_gene: TRBV5-1
abundance: -

CDR3aa: CASSSGTPVFEQFF
CDR3nt: TGTGCCAGCAGCTCCGGGACTCCGGTTTTTGAGCAGTTCTTC
d_gene: -
j_gene: TRBJ2-1
v_gene: TRBV7-8
abundance: -

CDR3aa: CASLEHELQETQYF
CDR3nt: TGTGCAAGCCTGGAGCACGAGCTTCAAGAGACCCAGTACTTC
d_gene: -
j_gene: TRBJ2-5
v_gene: TRBV7-8
abundance: -

CDR3aa: CASSIGQLAYEQYF
CDR3nt: TGTGCCAGCAGCATCGGACAGTTGGCCTACGAGCAGTACTTC
d_gene: -
j_gene: TRBJ2-7
v_gene: TRBV11-2
abundance: -

CDR3aa: CASSISGGPPDTQYF
CDR3nt: TGTGCCAGTAGTATATCGGGGGGGCCGCCAGATACGCAGTATTTT
d_gene: TRBD2
j_gene: TRBJ2-3
v_gene: TRBV19
abundance: -

CDR3aa: CASSEFGRGNYGYTF
CDR3nt: TGTGCCAGCAGTGAATTTGGGCGGGGGAACTATGGCTACACCTTC
d_gene: -
j_gene: TRBJ1-2
v_gene: TRBV2
abundance: -

CDR3aa: CASSPISPKPGQMNTEAFF
CDR3nt: TGTGCCAGCTCACCAATTTCTCCCAAGCCGGGACAGATGAACACTGAAGCTTTCTTT
d_gene: TRBD1
j_gene: TRBJ1-1
v_gene: TRBV18
abundance: -

CDR3aa: CASSLKTGIEGEQFF
CDR3nt: TGTGCCAGCAGTTTGAAGACAGGGATCGAGGGTGAGCAGTTCTTC
d_gene: TRBD1
j_gene: TRBJ2-1
v_gene: TRBV6-6
abundance: once

CDR3aa: CAISERSYEQYF
CDR3nt: TGTGCCATCAGTGAGAGGAGTTACGAGCAGTACTTC
d_gene: -
j_gene: TRBJ2-7
v_gene: TRBV10-3
abundance: few